This T cell receptor (beta chain) was retrieved from a study of shared clonotypes between healthy human individuals. Study overall: Donors had three CD4 naive, three CD4 memory, two CD8 naive and one CD8 memory plate apiece. Whole-study findings and limits: Naive subsets, compared against memory subsets, generally had larger estimated richness values. Generation probability values for non-shared clonotypes were lower than those for clonotypes shared by all four donors.

In this sample, this clone turned up once. What it binds is unknown. Using around 200 ng DNA, 30,000 or so T cell genomes, the sorted-subset replicate PCRs were run. Repertoires were generated with immunoSEQ multiplex PCR, while TCRdb's copy carries only in-frame clones and drops some. The table has around 600,000 clones, 97% seen once; the top ten hold about 0.06%. This receptor was taken from a woman aged 30 to 39 in good health. Material for sequencing was naive CD4+ T cells sorted from blood. Subset in this sample: CD45RA+ positively selected.

As DNA, the CDR3 is TGCGCCAGCAGCTTTTCAGCCGGCTCCTACAATGAGCAGTTCTTC. It yields the protein CASSFSAGSYNEQFF. V gene TRBV5-1 combines with J gene TRBJ2-1; D not resolved. Deletions cut 2 bases from V and 0 bases from J, with 9 bases between. The CDR3 spans 15 residues. Germline assignment: CDR1 SGHRS and CDR2 YFSETQ.